One sample yielded the 29 T cell receptor beta chains listed below, sequenced in a study of cytomegalovirus exposure and HLA in healthy donors. In the PCR, 60 Vbeta and 13 Jbeta primers were used. The assay was immunoSEQ multiplex PCR, and TCRdb's table has in-frame clones only and misses some. In the table there are fewer than 120,000 clones, 79% of which are singletons. Sequenced sample: PBMCs. These receptors were collected from a man aged 25 to 45 in good health and CMV-seropositive.

The CDR3 spells CASSLGGGGTDTQYF. The CDR3 nucleotides are TGCGCCAGCAGCTTGGGCGGGGGTGGCACAGATACGCAGTATTTT. The chain joins TRBV5-1 to TRBJ2-3; 7 bases are shared with TRBD2. The V gene's germline CDR1 is SGHRS and CDR2 YFSETQ. The trim removed 0 bases at V and 1 base at J, leaving 2 bases unmatched. This CDR3 spans 15 amino acids.

V is TRBV11-2 and J is TRBJ2-7; 10 nucleotides line up with TRBD1. V was clipped by 7 bases and J by 4 bases; unmatched bases: 7. CDR3 length: 14 residues. Germline values: CDR1 SGHAT, CDR2 FQNNGV. The CDR3 protein is CASTAGTGVYEQYF. The DNA for the CDR3 is TGTGCCAGCACCGCCGGGACAGGGGTGTACGAGCAGTACTTC. The whole variable domain, remainder taken from reference TRBV11-2 and TRBJ2-7, is EAGVAQSPRYKIIEKRQSVAFWCNPISGHATLYWYQQILGQGPKLLIQFQNNGVVDDSQLPKDRFSAERLKGVDSTLKIQPAKLEDSAVYLCASTAGTGVYEQYFGPGTRLTVT.

CDR3 loop: CAISESRRDFNEKLFF. The CDR3 region has the DNA TGTGCCATCAGTGAGTCAAGACGGGATTTTAATGAAAAACTGTTTTTT. The chain combines TRBV10-3 with TRBJ1-4; D is uncertain. Trimming left V 0 bases short and J 4 bases short, with 12 bases between. Germline CDR1 is ENHRY and CDR2 is SYGVKD. The CDR3 sequence is 16 residues long.

The chain links TRBV11-2 to TRBJ1-5; tentatively, D is TRBD1 (5 bases). Germline-derived CDR1 and CDR2 are SGHAT and FQNNGV. V shed 5 bases and J shed 0 bases, with 11 bases lying between them. CDR3 length equals 15 residues. This chain's CDR3 is CASSVNRFSNQPQHF. Here the CDR3 DNA reads TGTGCCAGCAGCGTGAACAGGTTTAGCAATCAGCCCCAGCATTTT.

The V and J genes are TRBV7-6 and TRBJ2-2; possible D gene TRBD1, 6 bases. Germline CDR1 and CDR2: SGHVS and FNYEAQ. The CDR3 runs to 16 residues. V was trimmed by 4 bases and J by 8 bases, leaving 20 bases between them. For the CDR3, the DNA is TGTGCCAGCAGCTCCGGGACACCAGCGTCTTTAGGGGAGCTGTTTTTT. This gives the protein CASSSGTPASLGELFF.

The gene calls are TRBV11-2 and TRBJ2-5; 7 bases agree with TRBD1. This CDR3 is built from 16 residues. After removal of 3 bases from V and 1 base from J, the junction contained 8 bases not matched to a gene. Germline V CDR1 and CDR2: SGHAT, FQNNGV. The chain's CDR3 is CASSLGQPSSQETQYF. Written as DNA, the CDR3 is TGTGCCAGCAGCTTGGGACAGCCCAGCTCCCAAGAGACCCAGTACTTC. The variable domain in full, with the rest retrieved from reference TRBV11-2 and TRBJ2-5, is EAGVAQSPRYKIIEKRQSVAFWCNPISGHATLYWYQQILGQGPKLLIQFQNNGVVDDSQLPKDRFSAERLKGVDSTLKIQPAKLEDSAVYLCASSLGQPSSQETQYFGPGTRLLVL.

V and J are TRBV7-2 and TRBJ1-4; D remains unclear. Trimming pared 5 bases from V and 1 base from J, leaving 8 bases between. CDR1 is SGHTA and CDR2 is FQGNSA in the germline V gene. This CDR3 contains 14 residues. The CDR3 reads CASSQAGTNEKLFF. In DNA, the CDR3 is TGTGCCAGCAGCCAGGCAGGAACTAATGAAAAACTGTTTTTT.

The chain couples TRBV11-2 to TRBJ2-3, with D perhaps matching TRBD2 (6 bases). Trimming removed 4 bases from V and 3 bases from J, with 14 bases in between. This CDR3 contains 15 residues. Germline CDR1 is SGHAT and CDR2 is FQNNGV. DNA of the CDR3: TGTGCCAGCAGCTCCCCGGGACTTCAAACAGATACGCAGTATTTT. It is translated as CASSSPGLQTDTQYF.

The CDR3 region is CASSYAQGGYEQYF. CDR3 sequence (DNA): TGTGCCAGCAGTTACGCACAGGGTGGCTACGAGCAGTACTTC. V is TRBV6-5 and J is TRBJ2-7; possible D gene TRBD1, 6 bases. Trimming pared 2 bases from V and 3 bases from J, leaving 11 bases between. Germline V lookup: CDR1 MNHEY, CDR2 SVGAGI. The CDR3 contains 14 residues.

This clone was counted a few times. The chain employs TRBV30 and TRBJ2-1, with TRBD1 identical over 10 bases. Germline loops: CDR1 GTSNPN, CDR2 SVGIG (reference sequence). V was pared by 2 bases and J by 6 bases, with 1 base of the junction left unmatched. This CDR3 is built from 13 residues. Here the CDR3 DNA reads TGTGCCTGGAGTCGGACAGGGGGCAATGAGCAGTTCTTC. It specifies CAWSRTGGNEQFF.

The chain links TRBV27 to TRBJ2-7; TRBD2 is a possible D gene (7 bases). The CDR3 covers 14 residues. The germline V gene has CDR1 MNHEY and CDR2 SMNVEV (reference sequence). The V end lost 6 bases, the J end lost 7 bases, and 19 bases lay between the germline ends. The CDR3 coding sequence is TGTGCCAGCAGCGATATCGGGGGGCCCCAGGAGCAGTACTTC. Protein sequence: CASSDIGGPQEQYF.

In its sample, this clone was seen once. The gene calls are TRBV6-1 and TRBJ1-4; 8 nucleotides line up with TRBD1. V was pared by 2 bases and J by 3 bases, with 5 bases of the junction left unmatched. Germline V gene sequence: CDR1 MNHNS, CDR2 SASEGT. CDR3 length equals 16 residues. DNA for the CDR3: TGTGCCAGCAGTGAACCCAGGGGGCCATCTAATGAAAAACTGTTTTTT. It yields the protein CASSEPRGPSNEKLFF.

The chain joins TRBV10-3 to TRBJ1-3; TRBD1 aligns across 9 bases. J gave up 4 bases and V 4 bases, and 8 bases lay outside the gene matches. CDR1 ENHRY and CDR2 SYGVKD come from the germline V gene. CDR3 length: 16 amino acids. CDR3 residues: CAISGGQGNAGNTIYF. DNA of the CDR3: TGTGCCATCAGTGGGGGACAGGGTAATGCCGGAAACACCATATATTTT.

The rearrangement uses TRBV27 and TRBJ2-5; 7 bases match TRBD2. The CDR3 covers 14 residues. The germline V gene encodes CDR1 MNHEY and CDR2 SMNVEV (reference sequence). With 1 base clipped from V and 5 bases from J, the junction kept 4 bases outside the gene matches. CDR3: CASSLWNGGETQYF. DNA for the CDR3: TGTGCCAGCAGTTTATGGAACGGGGGGGAGACCCAGTACTTC.

The V call is TRBV27, the J call TRBJ1-3, with D possibly being TRBD1 (5 bases). The V end was cut by 2 bases, the J end by 7 bases, with 15 bases between. In germline, CDR1 is MNHEY, CDR2 SMNVEV (reference sequence). The CDR3 runs 15 residues. The CDR3 loop is CASSLAYGGLNTIYF. CDR3 DNA sequence: TGTGCCAGCAGTTTAGCGTATGGGGGACTGAACACCATATATTTT.

The chain carries TRBV4-2 and TRBJ2-3; 16 bases match TRBD2. Germline V gene sequence: CDR1 LGHNA, CDR2 YNFKEQ. CDR3 length: 19 amino acids. J gave up 1 base and V 3 bases, and 7 bases lay outside the gene matches. Here the CDR3 reads CASSHGTSGGAGGTDTQYF. CDR3 coding DNA: TGTGCCAGCAGCCATGGGACTAGCGGGGGGGCCGGGGGCACAGATACGCAGTATTTT.

V gene TRBV4-1 combines with J gene TRBJ2-3; D ambiguous. The V and J ends lost 0 bases and 1 base respectively, with 8 bases between them. The CDR3 contains 15 residues. The germline CDR1 and CDR2 sequences are MGHRA and YSYEKL. In DNA, the CDR3 is TGCGCCAGCAGCCAAGATGGAGTACGCACAGATACGCAGTATTTT. Its translation is CASSQDGVRTDTQYF.

About this clone itself: The junction departs from the called germline gene at one end, perhaps through a read error. This chain joins TRBV7-9 and TRBJ2-5, with 12 bases aligning to TRBD2. The CDR3 covers 13 residues. Per the germline V gene, CDR1 is SEHNR and CDR2 is FQNEAQ (reference sequence). The chain's CDR3 is CSSSLTSGGLQYF. CDR3 DNA sequence: TGTTCCAGCAGCTTGACTAGCGGGGGCTTGCAGTACTTC.

The rearrangement joins TRBV5-1 to TRBJ2-3; 8 nucleotides match TRBD2. V was pared by 6 bases and J by 0 bases, with 12 bases of the junction left unmatched. CDR1 SGHRS and CDR2 YFSETQ come from the germline V gene. This CDR3 comprises 17 residues. CDR3 in DNA: TGCGCCAGCACCAATGCCGGGGGGGCCGGGAGCACAGATACGCAGTATTTT. This gives the protein CASTNAGGAGSTDTQYF.

This sequence joins TRBV5-1 and TRBJ2-7; TRBD1 might be the D (6 bases). This CDR3 region has 14 residues. V lost 2 bases, J lost 1 base, and 10 bases lay in between. CDR1 is SGHRS, CDR2 YFSETQ, per germline. CDR3 bases: TGCGCCAGCAGCTTTGACAGGCGTTCCTACGAGCAGTACTTC. Translating it yields CASSFDRRSYEQYF.

The CDR3 sequence: CASRPRQANNEKLFF. CDR3 nucleotides: TGTGCCAGCAGACCCCGACAGGCAAATAATGAAAAACTGTTTTTT. The genes are TRBV6-1 and TRBJ1-4; a possible D gene is TRBD1 (6 bases). Germline-derived CDR1 and CDR2 are MNHNS and SASEGT. Trimming stripped 6 bases from V and 4 bases from J, with 15 bases between. This CDR3 contains 15 residues.

This clone was seen a handful of times. V gene TRBV29-1 combines with J gene TRBJ2-3; D is possibly TRBD2 (6 bases). The length of the CDR3 is 15 residues. V dropped 6 bases and J dropped 2 bases, with 18 bases sitting between them. CDR1 and CDR2 from the germline V gene are SQVTM and ANQGSEA. CDR3 coding DNA: TGCAGCGTGACATTTAGCGGAACTTCCACAGATACGCAGTATTTT. Its protein product is CSVTFSGTSTDTQYF.

There are a few counts of this clone. The chain is built from TRBV4-1 and TRBJ2-7, with D tentatively TRBD2 (5 bases). Trimming shortened V by 1 base and J by 2 bases, and 9 bases separated the two germline ends. Germline CDR1 reads MGHRA; CDR2 reads YSYEKL. The CDR3 is 14 residues long. The CDR3 coding sequence is TGCGCCAGCAGCCAAGTACGGGGTACCTACGAGCAGTACTTC. It codes for CASSQVRGTYEQYF.

This clone was counted only a few times. The V gene is TRBV28, the J gene TRBJ1-5; D not certain. From germline, CDR1 is MDHEN and CDR2 SYDVKM. This CDR3 is built from 12 residues. The V and J ends lost 6 bases and 10 bases respectively, with 13 bases between them. The CDR3 sequence is CASSSDFRPQHF. The CDR3 nucleotides read TGTGCCAGCAGCTCCGACTTTCGACCCCAGCATTTT.

The chain joins TRBV19 to TRBJ2-2, with D possibly being TRBD2 (6 bases). Trimming left V 6 bases short and J 7 bases short, with 18 bases between. Looked up from germline, CDR1 is LNHDA and CDR2 is SQIVND (reference sequence). This CDR3 comprises 15 residues. The CDR3 sequence is CASRHDGLSVGELFF. The DNA of the CDR3 is TGTGCCAGTAGACACGACGGACTATCAGTCGGGGAGCTGTTTTTT.

This chain links TRBV6-1 with TRBJ1-5, with D perhaps TRBD1 (6 bases). Germline-derived CDR1 and CDR2 are MNHNS and SASEGT. This CDR3 is 17 amino acids long. The V and J ends lost 6 bases and 3 bases respectively, with 21 bases between them. CDR3 bases: TGTGCCAGCAGGGAAACAGGGAAGGTTCTAGTCAATCAGCCCCAGCATTTT. It translates to CASRETGKVLVNQPQHF.

The V call is TRBV7-8, the J call TRBJ2-7; D remains unclear. CDR3 length equals 12 residues. Trimming took off 7 bases at V and 6 bases at J, with 13 bases between the two ends. The V gene's germline CDR1 is SGHVS and CDR2 FQNEAQ. This CDR3 is CASTPNLSEQYF. The CDR3 DNA sequence: TGTGCCAGCACCCCTAACTTGTCCGAGCAGTACTTC.

The V gene is TRBV19, the J gene TRBJ1-1; the match to TRBD1 covers 7 bases. CDR1 is LNHDA, CDR2 SQIVND, per germline (reference sequence). This CDR3 has 12 residues. J gave up 6 bases and V 7 bases, and 5 bases lay outside the gene matches. The CDR3 DNA reads TGTGCCAGTAACGGACAGGACCCTGAAGCTTTCTTT. Residues: CASNGQDPEAFF.

V usage is TRBV7-2 and J usage is TRBJ2-7, with TRBD1 identical over 9 bases. The V segment lost 3 bases and the J segment 9 bases; nucleotides outside the gene matches: 9. This CDR3 has 14 residues. Germline CDR1 SGHTA, CDR2 FQGNSA. DNA of the CDR3: TGTGCCAGCAGCTTGCGACAGGGGGGGAACGGGCAGTACTTC. It encodes CASSLRQGGNGQYF.